The T cell receptor beta chain described here comes from a study of T cells in localized non-small cell lung cancer. General study results and limits: Density of T cells in blood, when higher, went with longer overall survival. Of the top 100 tumor clones, median roughly 53 were in adjacent lung, around 28 among its top 100.

Repertoires were generated with immunoSEQ multiplex PCR, while TCRdb's copy carries only in-frame clones and drops some. The sample lists about 34,000 clones; just over 90% were seen once. Comments on this clone: Its cognate antigen is unknown. One end of the junction varies from germline; a read error may be responsible.

CDR3 length: 12 residues. Germline values: CDR1 SSHAT, CDR2 FNYEAQ (reference sequence). The sequence was obtained from an older female donor with stage I lung adenocarcinoma. The rearrangement uses TRBV7-7 and TRBJ2-3; D not certain. This material consisted of peripheral blood, taken before any cancer treatment. CDR3 nucleotides: TGTGCTAGCAGCTATCCGGGTGGGACGCAGTATTTT. Amino acids: CASSYPGGTQYF.